This TCR beta chain was sequenced during a study of sequential checkpoint blockade in melanoma. Study at large: Randomization was 1:1 between first-line nivolumab→ipilimumab and ipilimumab→nivolumab. Each arm's sequence ended with maintenance nivolumab.

Sequenced by immunoSEQ multiplex PCR; TCRdb stores in-frame clones only, minus some. The data contain approximately 9,000 clones, 73% of them singletons. Treatment meaning: randomized to nivolumab then ipilimumab (arm A) or the reverse (arm B). No patient had prior DNA-damaging chemotherapy. From thawed PBMCs, live CD3+CD8+ cells negative for CD19 and CD56 were sorted. Sequencing used CD8+ T cells sorted from blood (inferred from file names), obtained from a patient given nivolumab and ipilimumab in sequence. This receptor was obtained from a human donor with melanoma.

This CDR3 is CASSETGVNTEAFF. CDR3 sequence (DNA): TGTGCCAGCAGTGAGACAGGGGTGAACACTGAAGCTTTCTTT. This sequence joins TRBV6-1 and TRBJ1-1; 8 bases fit TRBD1. The CDR3 length is 14 residues. The J segment lost 0 bases and the V segment lost 3 bases, leaving 0 bases of the junction unmatched. Germline loops: CDR1 MNHNS, CDR2 SASEGT.